The clone carrying this T cell receptor beta chain was counted only a few times. Its target is not known. A read error may account for a junction end that differs from germline. This sample is part of a study of post-analysis software for immune sequencing data. General study points: Four or five TRBV segments (TRBV5-6, TRBV5-1 and TRBV20-1 among them) occurred more frequently in patients than in controls.

Germline CDR1 is DFQATT and CDR2 is SNEGSKA (reference sequence). The CDR3 contains 15 residues. The TCR beta cDNA libraries carried unique molecular identifiers. TCRdb called the PCR reads again in MiXCR, with one record for every CDR3 protein. The sample includes about 770,000 distinct CDR3 sequences, around 46% seen only once; the top ten take roughly 4.5%. The material sequenced was blood. The clonotype was recovered from a girl between 5 and 17 years old with multiple sclerosis. This rearrangement joins TRBV20-1 to TRBJ2-1, with 7 nucleotides matching TRBD2. CDR3 residues: CSDYPGGISYNEQFF. DNA of the CDR3: TGCAGTGATTACCCGGGAGGCATCTCCTACAATGAGCAGTTTTTC.